Listed here are 10 T cell receptor beta chains from one sample, sequenced in a study of blood T cells in healthy people across ages (dated by TCRdb to between 2014 and 2017). Libraries came from 5' RACE. This sample was sequenced with an Illumina HiSeq 2500. A second about 7 to 11 cycle PCR used a sample-barcoded 5' primer and a J-beta primer mix. TCRdb passed the public sequencing reads through fastp at Q25 and MiXCR, retaining productive beta sequences. Rows matching on CDR3 protein sequence are summarized as one entry with the most common DNA and genes. This sample lists some 890,000 distinct CDR3 sequences; 25% to 35% were detected once. The ten top clones hold about 10% of the sample. These data also featured in a second study, about T cells of mothers and their children.

Sequencing used blood. The receptor source for this set is a woman in her 40s in good health.

This clonotype has a count of ten or more. The V gene is TRBV11-1, the J gene TRBJ2-1; 9 bases line up with TRBD2. Unmatched junction bases numbered 7, after V lost 5 bases and J lost 8 bases. This CDR3 region has 14 residues. From germline, CDR1 is SGHAT and CDR2 FQDESV (reference sequence). This chain's CDR3 is CASSPQRGVHEQFF. The CDR3 coding sequence is TGTGCCAGCAGCCCCCAGCGGGGGGTCCATGAGCAGTTCTTC.

This clonotype was picked up many times. The CDR3 protein is CASSRPGGRTEAFF. In DNA, the CDR3 is TGTGCCAGCAGCCGCCCCGGAGGACGGACTGAAGCTTTCTTT. V gene TRBV7-2 combines with J gene TRBJ1-1; no clear D gene. The CDR3 contains 14 residues. Germline loops: CDR1 SGHTA, CDR2 FQGNSA. Trimming removed 5 bases from V and 5 bases from J, with 15 bases in between. Full variable domain (outside the CDR3, taken from reference TRBV7-2 and TRBJ1-1): GAGVSQSPSNKVTEKGKDVELRCDPISGHTALYWYRQSLGQGLEFLIYFQGNSAPDKSGLPSDRFSAERTGGSVSTLTIQRTQQEDSAVYLCASSRPGGRTEAFFGQGTRLTVV.

This clonotype has a count of ten or more. The V call is TRBV12-3 or TRBV12-4, the J call TRBJ2-6; unclear D gene. The CDR3 spans 13 residues. V lost 5 bases, J lost 0 bases, and 2 bases lay in between. The CDR3 sequence: CASSISGANVLTF. CDR3 bases: TGTGCCAGCAGTATCTCTGGGGCCAACGTCCTGACTTTC.

This clonotype has just a few counts. The chain couples TRBV7-9 to TRBJ1-2; a weak D match, TRBD1 (5 bases). With 3 bases removed from V and 6 bases from J, the gap between germline ends came to 11 bases. The CDR3 consists of 13 residues. Germline V gene data show CDR1 as SEHNR and CDR2 as FQNEAQ (reference sequence). The CDR3 DNA reads as TGTGCCAGCAGCTTGACAGTCCTCGATGGCTACACCTTC. It codes for CASSLTVLDGYTF.

This clonotype came up a few times. The rearrangement uses TRBV7-6 and TRBJ1-1, with a weak D call TRBD1 (5 bases). This CDR3 comprises 13 residues. From germline, CDR1 is SGHVS and CDR2 FNYEAQ. V was trimmed by 6 bases and J by 1 base, leaving 9 bases between them. The CDR3 DNA sequence: TGTGCCAGCAGTGCGGACACGAACACTGAAGCTTTCTTT. This sequence encodes CASSADTNTEAFF. Full variable domain (rest looked up from reference TRBV7-6 and TRBJ1-1): GAGVSQSPRYKVTKRGQDVALRCDPISGHVSLYWYRQALGQGPEFLTYFNYEAQQDKSGLPNDRFSAERPEGSISTLTIQRTEQRDSAMYRCASSADTNTEAFFGQGTRLTVV.

This clonotype has only one observation. This chain joins TRBV20-1 and TRBJ2-3; TRBD1 might be the D (6 bases). Deletions cut 2 bases from V and 4 bases from J, with 13 bases between. CDR3 size: 14 residues. CDR1 and CDR2 from the germline V gene are DFQATT and SNEGSKA (reference sequence). This CDR3 is CSARLAGVPDTQYF. The CDR3 DNA follows: TGCAGTGCTAGACTAGCAGGGGTCCCAGATACGCAGTATTTT.

In this sample, this clonotype turned up a few times. V is TRBV2 and J is TRBJ1-2; 7 bases map to TRBD1. In germline, CDR1 is SNHLY, CDR2 FYNNEI. V lost 9 bases to trimming and J lost 4 bases; unmatched junction nucleotides: 17. The CDR3 has 16 amino acids. The DNA for the CDR3 is TGTGCCAGTACCCATCAGGGGGAGAAAGGAGCCTATGGCTACACCTTC. Translated: CASTHQGEKGAYGYTF.

Concerning this clonotype itself: Relative to the germline gene, one junction end is altered; a read error may explain this. The chain combines TRBV28 with TRBJ1-1; D is unresolved. Germline loops: CDR1 MDHEN, CDR2 SYDVKM. This CDR3 has 13 residues. CDR3 amino acids: CASSYRQNTGAFF. In DNA, the CDR3 is TGTGCCAGCAGTTACCGGCAGAACACTGGAGCTTTCTTT.

This rearrangement joins TRBV20-1 to TRBJ2-1, with D possibly matching TRBD2 (5 bases). Germline V gene data show CDR1 as DFQATT and CDR2 as SNEGSKA (reference sequence). The V and J ends lost 3 bases and 4 bases respectively, with 16 bases between them. CDR3 length equals 15 residues. The CDR3 loop is CSARFRDSAYNEQFF. The CDR3 DNA sequence: TGCAGTGCTAGGTTCCGGGATTCCGCATACAATGAGCAGTTCTTC.

This clonotype occurred a few times. The chain has TRBV7-9 and TRBJ1-4; D call uncertain. The CDR3 consists of 14 residues. V lost 0 bases and J 8 bases, leaving 10 bases between the germline ends. The germline CDR1 and CDR2 sequences are SEHNR and FQNEAQ (reference sequence). The CDR3 DNA sequence: TGTGCCAGCAGCTTAGCGTTTTCTGGGGAAAAACTGTTTTTT. This codes for CASSLAFSGEKLFF.